This TCR beta chain is drawn from a study of cytomegalovirus exposure and HLA in healthy donors. The study's findings and limits: A further, later analysis showed that HLA-associated TCR beta chains (compared with equally common others) were more clonally expanded. A few chains tied to CMV proved CMV antigen-specific in vitro. The authors enumerated 180 or so TCR beta chains as linked to cytomegalovirus.

Comments on this clone: As yet, its antigen is unknown.

For the donor in question, CMV serostatus went unrecorded. The length of the CDR3 is 14 residues. CDR1 is MNHNS, CDR2 SASEGT, per germline. V lost 8 bases to trimming and J lost 7 bases; unmatched junction nucleotides: 9. PCR employed 60 Vbeta and 13 Jbeta primers. The method was immunoSEQ multiplex PCR; TCRdb's version includes in-frame clones alone and lacks a portion of them. The data show approximately 97,000 clones, about 69% seen once. Sequencing input: PBMCs. The rearrangement joins TRBV6-1 to TRBJ2-5, with 11 bases matching TRBD2. This clonotype originated in a human donor in good health. DNA of the CDR3: TGTGCCAGCTCGACTAGCGGGGCTCGGGCGACCCAGTACTTC. This sequence encodes CASSTSGARATQYF.